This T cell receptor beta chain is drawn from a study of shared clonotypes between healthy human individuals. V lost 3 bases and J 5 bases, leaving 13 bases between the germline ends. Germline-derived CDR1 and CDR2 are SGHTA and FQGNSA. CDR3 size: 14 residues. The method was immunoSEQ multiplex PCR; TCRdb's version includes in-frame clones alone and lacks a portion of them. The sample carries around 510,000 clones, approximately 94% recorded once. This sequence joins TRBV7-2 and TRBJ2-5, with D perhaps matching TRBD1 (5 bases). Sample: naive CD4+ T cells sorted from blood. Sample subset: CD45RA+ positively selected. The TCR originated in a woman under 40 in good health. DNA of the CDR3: TGTGCCAGCAGCTTCCAGGGTATTCTGGAGACCCAGTACTTC. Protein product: CASSFQGILETQYF.